The present TCR beta chain was sequenced within a study of cytomegalovirus exposure and HLA in healthy donors. Whole-study results and caveats: Cytomegalovirus-associated status was assigned to around 160 TCR beta chains.

The PCR used 60 Vbeta and 13 Jbeta primers. The table came from immunoSEQ multiplex PCR; TCRdb's copy has only in-frame clones and leaves some out. The data contain 100,000 to 150,000 clones, about 68% of them seen just once; the ten biggest clones take up approximately 3.9%. When sampled, the donors appeared nominally healthy, though they likely had unrecorded immune exposures. As regards this clone: Its antigen is not known.

Specimen: PBMCs. The receptor comes from a man aged 35-49 years in good health and CMV-seropositive.

The CDR3 region is CASTTGTSGGYEQYF. CDR3 sequence (DNA): TGTGCCAGTACCACCGGGACTAGCGGGGGGTACGAGCAGTACTTC. The rearrangement joins TRBV19 to TRBJ2-7; 15 nucleotides line up with TRBD2. The germline CDR1 and CDR2 sequences are LNHDA and SQIVND (reference sequence). Trimming took 7 bases from V and 4 from J; bases not matched to a gene: 5. The CDR3 has 15 residues.